These 23 T cell receptor beta chains originate from one sample sequenced in a study of blood T cells in healthy people across ages. Combining a sample-barcoded 5' primer with a J-beta primer mix, a second PCR ran for roughly 6 to 12 cycles. MiXCR, run by TCRdb on the 5' RACE reads, gives a single entry per CDR3 protein. In the table there are about a million distinct CDR3 sequences, around 54% of which are singletons. What was sequenced was blood. The receptor set was obtained from a woman aged 55-70 years in good health.

The chain carries TRBV2 and TRBJ1-1; the D gene is possibly TRBD1 (5 bases). The germline gives CDR1 SNHLY, CDR2 FYNNEI. This CDR3 comprises 11 residues. V dropped 11 bases and J dropped 5 bases, with 12 bases sitting between them. The CDR3 nucleotides are TGTGCCGGGGGGGGAAGGACTGAAGCTTTCTTT. The encoded protein is CAGGGRTEAFF.

This chain joins TRBV20-1 and TRBJ2-3; D possibly corresponds to TRBD2 (5 bases). CDR3 length equals 15 residues. The germline V gene has CDR1 DFQATT and CDR2 SNEGSKA (reference sequence). V lost 6 bases and J lost 0, with 16 bases in between. CDR3 amino acids: CSARTSAKSTDTQYF. CDR3 sequence (DNA): TGCAGTGCCAGGACTTCGGCAAAGAGCACAGATACGCAGTATTTT.

V and J are TRBV12-3 or TRBV12-4 and TRBJ1-1; possibly TRBD1 for D (6 bases). The CDR3 sequence is 13 residues long. The V end was cut by 2 bases, the J end by 8 bases, with 12 bases between. In DNA, the CDR3 is TGTGCCAGCAGTTTAAGGGGGACCGGAGAAGCTTTCTTT. Encoded protein: CASSLRGTGEAFF.

This chain uses TRBV6-2 or TRBV6-3 with TRBJ1-2, with D possibly matching TRBD1 (6 bases). There are 13 residues in the CDR3. Germline V gene lookup returns CDR1 MNHEY and CDR2 SVGEGT. V was trimmed by 8 bases and J by 4 bases, leaving 14 bases between them. The CDR3 region is CASRTEPRYGYTF. As DNA, the CDR3 is TGTGCCAGCCGGACAGAACCCCGCTATGGCTACACCTTC.

This clonotype appeared a few times. This sequence joins TRBV3-1 and TRBJ2-3; 8 bases fit TRBD2. Germline V gene sequence: CDR1 LGHDT, CDR2 YNNKEL (reference sequence). V trimming: 4 bases; J trimming: 5 bases; junction bases outside the gene matches: 5. CDR3 length equals 14 residues. Here the CDR3 DNA reads TGTGCCAGCAGCCCCCGCGCGGGGGGAGATACGCAGTATTTT. Encoded protein: CASSPRAGGDTQYF.

The chain employs TRBV6-1 and TRBJ2-5; weak D call: TRBD2 (5 bases). V lost 3 bases and J 7 bases, leaving 15 bases between the germline ends. Germline CDR1 is MNHNS and CDR2 is SASEGT. CDR3 length: 14 residues. This CDR3 is CASSDREGEGTQYF. In DNA form, the CDR3 reads TGTGCCAGCAGTGACCGCGAGGGCGAAGGGACCCAGTACTTC.

The rearrangement links TRBV2 to TRBJ2-7; no clear D. The tail of the sequence fits TRBJ2-5 better, so the J call may be wrong. Germline lookup yields CDR1 SNHLY and CDR2 FYNNEI. CDR3 length: 13 amino acids. The CDR3 sequence: CASSVSGRETQYF. The CDR3 DNA sequence: TGTGCCAGCAGTGTATCAGGAAGAGAGACCCAGTACTTC.

This clonotype showed up just a few times. The rearrangement uses TRBV9 and TRBJ2-3; TRBD2 aligns across 7 bases. The CDR3 is made up of 16 amino acids. V dropped 0 bases and J dropped 2; count of bases not matched to a gene: 6. The germline V gene encodes CDR1 SGDLS and CDR2 YYNGEE. The CDR3 is CASSVGQRGSTDTQYF. CDR3 coding DNA: TGTGCCAGCAGCGTAGGGCAGCGGGGATCCACAGATACGCAGTATTTT.

This sequence joins TRBV6-1 and TRBJ1-5; D unresolved. This CDR3 is built from 16 residues. Germline values: CDR1 MNHNS, CDR2 SASEGT. Trimming removed 4 bases at V and 5 bases at J, with 18 bases between. For the CDR3, the DNA is TGTGCCAGCAGTGCCGACCTGGGAGGTGGGGATCAGCCCCAGCATTTT. Encoded protein: CASSADLGGGDQPQHF.

The chain links TRBV7-9 to TRBJ2-7, with 7 nucleotides matching TRBD2. There are 16 residues in the CDR3. Per germline, CDR1 SEHNR and CDR2 FQNEAQ (reference sequence). After removal of 0 bases from V and 7 bases from J, the junction contained 12 bases not matched to a gene. CDR3 DNA: TGTGCCAGCAGCTTAGCACGGCAGGGAGGGGAGGGTGAGCAGTACTTC. Protein: CASSLARQGGEGEQYF.

This clonotype showed up just a few times. The genes are TRBV5-1 and TRBJ2-4; TRBD1 matches at 8 bases. V lost 4 bases and J lost 13; bases outside the gene matches: 7. CDR1 and CDR2 from the germline V gene are SGHRS and YFSETQ. The length of the CDR3 is 12 residues. This CDR3 reads CASSADRDGQYF. CDR3 bases: TGCGCCAGCAGCGCGGACAGGGACGGGCAGTACTTC.

V usage is TRBV20-1 and J usage is TRBJ2-1, with D perhaps given as TRBD1 or TRBD2 (6 bases each). This CDR3 has 17 amino acids. Trimming shortened V by 0 bases and J by 5 bases, and 20 bases separated the two germline ends. Germline V gene lookup returns CDR1 DFQATT and CDR2 SNEGSKA (reference sequence). The CDR3 bases are TGCAGTGCTAGAGAACATTTACGAGGGGGGTTTGACAATGAGCAGTTCTTC. Residues: CSAREHLRGGFDNEQFF.

The sample holds a few counts of this clonotype. The V and J genes are TRBV2 and TRBJ2-7, with TRBD1 matching 7 bases. This CDR3 spans 12 amino acids. V lost 5 bases and J lost 6; bases outside the gene matches: 4. Germline values: CDR1 SNHLY, CDR2 FYNNEI. CDR3 sequence (DNA): TGTGCCAGCAGTCGACAGGGCCGCGAGCAGTACTTC. It yields the protein CASSRQGREQYF. The entire variable domain, with the rest obtained from reference TRBV2 and TRBJ2-7, is as follows: EPEVTQTPSHQVTQMGQEVILRCVPISNHLYFYWYRQILGQKVEFLVSFYNNEISEKSEIFDDQFSVERPDGSNFTLKIRSTKLEDSAMYFCASSRQGREQYFGPGTRLTVT.

This clonotype was seen more than once but under ten times. The chain recombines TRBV10-3 with TRBJ2-7; 9 bases match TRBD1. The germline V gene encodes CDR1 ENHRY and CDR2 SYGVKD. This CDR3 is built from 15 residues. Trimming took 0 bases from V and 6 from J; bases not matched to a gene: 6. CDR3 sequence reads: CAISESGDRASEQYF. In DNA, the CDR3 is TGTGCCATCAGTGAGTCAGGGGACAGGGCTTCCGAGCAGTACTTC.

This clonotype occurred a few times. J is TRBJ1-2 and V is TRBV30, with D maybe TRBD1 (5 bases). The CDR3 has 11 residues. CDR1 is GTSNPN and CDR2 is SVGIG in the germline V gene (reference sequence). Trimming took off 8 bases at V and 3 bases at J, with 10 bases between the two ends. Here the CDR3 reads CAHDRHYGYTF. DNA for the CDR3: TGTGCCCATGACAGACACTATGGCTACACCTTC. Full variable domain (rest looked up from reference TRBV30 and TRBJ1-2): SQTIHQWPATLVQPVGSPLSLECTVEGTSNPNLYWYRQAAGRGLQLLFYSVGIGQISSEVPQNLSASRPQDRQFILSSKKLLLSDSGFYLCAHDRHYGYTFGSGTRLTVV.

The chain links TRBV27 to TRBJ2-5; 8 bases are shared with TRBD2. Trimming at V came to 5 bases and at J to 11 bases, leaving 13 bases not matched to a gene. The CDR3 length is 14 residues. CDR1 and CDR2 (germline): MNHEY, SMNVEV (reference sequence). In DNA form, the CDR3 reads TGTGCCAGCAGTCAAGGACTAGCCTACAATGAGCAGTACTTC. Encoded protein: CASSQGLAYNEQYF.

The chain employs TRBV28 and TRBJ2-7; D may be TRBD1 (5 bases). Germline V gene lookup returns CDR1 MDHEN and CDR2 SYDVKM. There are 15 residues in the CDR3. Trimming shortened V by 6 bases and J by 2 bases, and 17 bases separated the two germline ends. CDR3 coding DNA: TGTGCCAGCAGCCCCGCCCATCTAGGGGCCTACGAGCAGTACTTC. Its protein product is CASSPAHLGAYEQYF.

The V call is TRBV29-1, the J call TRBJ2-1, with 10 positions matching TRBD1. The V gene's germline CDR1 is SQVTM and CDR2 ANQGSEA. V was clipped by 6 bases and J by 5 bases; unmatched bases: 7. The length of the CDR3 is 14 residues. This CDR3 is CSVAGTGDHNEQFF. The CDR3 nucleotides are TGCAGCGTAGCCGGGACAGGGGATCACAATGAGCAGTTCTTC.

CDR3 sequence (DNA): TGTGCCAGCGAGGGGGGCTATGAGCAGTTCTTC. Translating gives CASEGGYEQFF. The rearrangement uses TRBV7-9 and TRBJ2-1; D may correspond to TRBD1 or TRBD2 (6 bases each). The length of the CDR3 is 11 residues. Germline V gene data show CDR1 as SEHNR and CDR2 as FQNEAQ (reference sequence). V was trimmed by 8 bases and J by 8 bases, leaving 10 bases between them.

This clonotype occurred many times. This chain links TRBV20-1 with TRBJ1-4; the D gene is possibly TRBD1 (5 bases). Germline loops: CDR1 DFQATT, CDR2 SNEGSKA (reference sequence). This CDR3 region has 14 residues. V lost 2 bases and J lost 4, with 11 bases in between. In DNA, the CDR3 is TGCAGTGCTAGAAGTTCGGGACGTAATGAAAAACTGTTTTTT. It specifies CSARSSGRNEKLFF.

There are a few counts of this clonotype. This chain uses TRBV28 with TRBJ2-7, with 13 bases identical to TRBD2. CDR3 size: 17 residues. V lost 10 bases, J lost 7 bases, and 19 bases stayed unmatched. The germline CDR1 and CDR2 sequences are MDHEN and SYDVKM. DNA for the CDR3: TGTGCCACAACTGAGTCCGGTGGACTAGCGGGAGCGGAGGAGCAGTACTTC. It translates to CATTESGGLAGAEEQYF.

V usage is TRBV7-2 and J usage is TRBJ2-1; D may match TRBD1 or TRBD2 (6 bases each). CDR1 is SGHTA, CDR2 FQGNSA, per germline. The CDR3 is 13 amino acids. V gave up 8 bases and J gave up 3 bases, with 11 bases separating them. The chain's CDR3 is CASAKGGYNEQFF. The CDR3 DNA reads TGTGCCAGCGCAAAGGGGGGCTACAATGAGCAGTTCTTC.

V is TRBV12-3 or TRBV12-4 and J is TRBJ2-3; D gene ambiguous. V dropped 5 bases and J dropped 4 bases, with 19 bases sitting between them. The CDR3 loop spans 16 amino acids. The CDR3 spells CASSDRRLQVADTQYF. As DNA, the CDR3 is TGTGCCAGCAGTGACCGCAGGCTTCAAGTGGCAGATACGCAGTATTTT.